These 18 T cell receptor beta chains were all obtained from the same sample, sequenced in a study of T cell clonality in common variable immunodeficiency. These receptors have no identified antigens. Study results and caveats: Fewer deletions and N-nucleotide insertions were reportedly seen in common variable immunodeficiency TCR beta sequences.

Clones were sequenced by immunoSEQ multiplex PCR, and TCRdb holds only the in-frame ones, with some missing. This sample carries around 20,000 clones, none of them present only once. Source material: peripheral blood mononuclear cells. The receptors derive from a human donor with common variable immunodeficiency.

This clone was seen ten or more times. Partial CDR3 DNA: TGTGCCTGGAAGTCCAGGGAAAATTCACCC. Encoded protein: CAWKSRENSP. The entire CDR3 is CAWKSRENSPLHF. J is TRBJ1-6 and V is TRBV30, with D possibly TRBD1 on 5 matching bases. Read coverage stops 3 residues before the CDR3 terminus; the germline J gene supplies the remainder. The CDR3 is made up of 13 amino acids. The germline V and J ends were trimmed by 4 bases and 7 bases, with 11 bases remaining between them. The germline V gene encodes CDR1 GTSNPN and CDR2 SVGIG (reference sequence).

This clone was picked up many times. The observed sequence ends 3 residues before the CDR3 terminus, with the missing tail filled in from the germline J gene. The chain combines TRBV19 with TRBJ2-7; D may be TRBD1 (6 bases). This CDR3 spans 15 amino acids. Germline lookup yields CDR1 LNHDA and CDR2 SQIVND (reference sequence). Trimming took 3 bases from V and 3 from J, leaving 15 bases between them. CDR3 bases read: TGTGCCAGTAGTATTTTACCACAACAGGGCTACGAG. Amino acids: CASSILPQQGYE. From start to end, the CDR3 is CASSILPQQGYEQYF.

The sample holds many counts of this clone. Read data end 3 residues before the CDR3 end; the end is taken from the germline J gene. V is TRBV7-9 and J is TRBJ1-2; 7 bases are a match to TRBD1. Germline trimming cut 5 bases from V and 2 bases from J; bases unmatched to any gene: 5. CDR1 is SEHNR and CDR2 is FQNEAQ in the germline V gene (reference sequence). The CDR3 consists of 14 residues. CDR3 sequence reads: CASSPTTGNYGYTF. The sequenced part of the CDR3 DNA is TGTGCCAGCAGCCCAACGACAGGGAACTATGGC.

This clone was seen at least ten times. The CDR3 goes on 3 residues after the read ends, and that part is filled in from the germline J gene. V usage is TRBV5-1 and J usage is TRBJ2-7; 7 bases line up with TRBD1. CDR1 SGHRS and CDR2 YFSETQ come from the germline V gene. Trimming at V came to 5 bases and at J to 2 bases, leaving 1 base not matched to a gene. The CDR3 loop spans 12 amino acids. The chain's CDR3 is CASSDRAYEQYF. Partial CDR3 DNA: TGCGCCAGCAGTGACAGGGCCTACGAG.

This clone was observed many times. The CDR3 end is not reached by the read, which stops 3 residues before it; the germline J gene fills it in. The chain uses TRBV5-8 and TRBJ1-2, with 8 bases that match TRBD1. The CDR3 runs 14 residues. With 4 bases clipped from V and 7 bases from J, the junction kept 9 bases outside the gene matches. Germline V gene data show CDR1 as SGHTS and CDR2 as YDEGEE. The CDR3 region is CASSLTGAAAGYTF. CDR3 DNA, as far as it was read: TGTGCCAGCAGCCTGACAGGGGCTGCGGCTGGC.

Many counts were recorded for this clone. From the germline J gene comes the end of the CDR3, since the read stops 3 residues before it. The chain joins TRBV20-1 to TRBJ2-5; D is possibly TRBD1 (5 bases). CDR3 length: 12 amino acids. Germline V gene lookup returns CDR1 DFQATT and CDR2 SNEGSKA (reference sequence). Trimming stripped 5 bases from V and 3 bases from J, with 10 bases between. The CDR3 sequence is CSADQGEETQYF. CDR3 bases read: TGCAGTGCTGATCAGGGCGAAGAGACC.

This clone was seen at least ten times. The read ends 3 residues early relative to the CDR3; the germline J gene fills the gap. The rearrangement joins TRBV5-1 to TRBJ1-4; 8 positions match TRBD1. V lost 4 bases, J lost 6 bases, and 8 bases stayed unmatched. The germline CDR1 and CDR2 sequences are SGHRS and YFSETQ. CDR3 length equals 15 residues. CDR3 region: CASSRDRGEDEKLFF. CDR3 bases read: TGCGCCAGCAGCCGAGACAGGGGTGAGGATGAAAAA.

This clone was seen ten or more times. The CDR3 end lies 3 residues beyond the end of the read and is filled in from the germline J gene. The chain links TRBV19 to TRBJ2-3; D is unresolved. This CDR3 is built from 12 residues. Germline V CDR1 and CDR2: LNHDA, SQIVND (reference sequence). CDR3 bases read: TGTGCCAGTAGTTTACGCGGCCGATCG. It is translated as CASSLRGRS. The CDR3 reads in full as CASSLRGRSQYF.

At least ten counts were recorded for this clone. The sequenced CDR3 bases are TGTGCCAGCAGTTTCTGGAGCGGGGGCAGGGATGGC. Translating it yields CASSFWSGGRDG. The entire CDR3 reads CASSFWSGGRDGYTF. The chain recombines TRBV9 with TRBJ1-2; D perhaps matches TRBD1 (6 bases). The read is 3 residues too short to cover the CDR3 end, so that end is filled in from the germline J gene. CDR3 length equals 15 residues. Germline V gene data show CDR1 as SGDLS and CDR2 as YYNGEE. Trimming shortened V by 5 bases and J by 6 bases, and 20 bases separated the two germline ends.

The table lists this clone with many counts. The read gets to within 3 residues of the CDR3 end, and the germline J gene fills in the rest. The V call is TRBV5-4, the J call TRBJ2-7; D is perhaps TRBD1 (5 bases). There are 14 residues in the CDR3. The germline V gene encodes CDR1 SGHNT and CDR2 YYREEE (reference sequence). Trimming left V 1 base short and J 5 bases short, with 13 bases between. CDR3 DNA (partial): TGTGCCAGCAGCTTGTGGCAGGGCGGAGACGAG. Translation: CASSLWQGGDE. The CDR3 in its entirety is CASSLWQGGDEQYF.

This clone was recorded at least ten times. The CDR3 extends 3 residues past the end of the read, so its final part is completed from the germline J gene. This sequence joins TRBV14 and TRBJ2-6, with D unclear. This CDR3 is built from 17 residues. V gave up 1 base and J gave up 0 bases, with 10 bases separating them. Germline V gene sequence: CDR1 SGHDN, CDR2 FVKESK. The CDR3 bases that were read are TGTGCCAGCAGCCAAGGTGTCCGTCCCTCTGGGGCCAACGTC. Translated, it gives CASSQGVRPSGANV. The CDR3 reads in full as CASSQGVRPSGANVLTF.

This clone was recorded many times. The read terminates 3 residues before the CDR3 end, so the remaining end is supplied by the germline J gene. This chain connects TRBV29-1 to TRBJ1-1; D may be TRBD1 (6 bases). With 7 bases removed from V and 3 bases from J, the gap between germline ends came to 15 bases. Germline V gene lookup returns CDR1 SQVTM and CDR2 ANQGSEA. CDR3 length: 13 amino acids. The CDR3 is CSARAGGHTEAFF. The covered CDR3 bases are TGCAGCGCCCGGGCCGGGGGGCACACTGAA.

This clone appeared many times. The CDR3 end is not reached by the read, which stops 3 residues before it; the germline J gene fills it in. This chain joins TRBV7-6 and TRBJ2-7; TRBD1 is a possible D gene (5 bases). Germline V gene data show CDR1 as SGHVS and CDR2 as FNYEAQ. V was shortened by 5 bases and J by 2 bases, with 16 bases between the two germline ends. CDR3 length equals 15 residues. The CDR3 sequence: CASSPAGSPAYEQYF. Partial CDR3 DNA: TGTGCCAGCAGCCCCGCAGGGTCCCCTGCCTACGAG. Together with reference TRBV7-6 and TRBJ2-7, the CDR3 gives the full variable domain: GAGVSQSPRYKVTKRGQDVALRCDPISGHVSLYWYRQALGQGPEFLTYFNYEAQQDKSGLPNDRFSAERPEGSISTLTIQRTEQRDSAMYRCASSPAGSPAYEQYFGPGTRLTVT.

This clone was seen many times. The read comes to an end 3 residues before the CDR3 does, leaving the germline J gene to fill in the end. The V and J genes are TRBV5-5 and TRBJ2-5; 8 bases agree with TRBD2. Germline CDR1 is SGHKS and CDR2 is YYEKEE (reference sequence). V was pared by 4 bases and J by 5 bases, with 10 bases of the junction left unmatched. This CDR3 is built from 15 residues. The CDR3 loop reads CASSHPGGARETQYF. CDR3 bases read: TGTGCCAGCAGCCACCCGGGGGGGGCACGGGAGACC.

This clone was observed at least ten times. The read ends 3 residues before the CDR3 terminus; that terminus is restored from the germline J gene. The chain employs TRBV19 and TRBJ2-3; TRBD2 agrees at 7 bases. With V trimmed by 2 bases and J by 2 bases, 7 bases remained unmatched. The CDR3 contains 16 residues. Germline V gene sequence: CDR1 LNHDA, CDR2 SQIVND (reference sequence). The covered CDR3 bases are TGTGCCAGTAGTATATGGGGGGGGACTCACACAGATACG. The encoded protein is CASSIWGGTHTDT. The entire CDR3 reads CASSIWGGTHTDTQYF.

This clone has a handful of counts. The read comes to an end 3 residues before the CDR3 does, leaving the germline J gene to fill in the end. The rearrangement links TRBV19 to TRBJ1-2; 8 bases are a match to TRBD1. Looked up from germline, CDR1 is LNHDA and CDR2 is SQIVND (reference sequence). There are 14 residues in the CDR3. V lost 6 bases, J lost 4 bases, and 7 bases stayed unmatched. The covered CDR3 bases are TGTGCCAGTAGCCGACTAGGGACAGGCTATGGC. This codes for CASSRLGTGYG. The full CDR3 protein is CASSRLGTGYGYTF.

This clone was detected many times. The read finishes 3 residues shy of the CDR3 end, and the germline J gene is used to complete it. This rearrangement joins TRBV10-3 to TRBJ2-7; possibly TRBD2 for D (7 bases). The ends were cut back, 0 bases at V and 4 bases at J, with 13 bases in the middle. The germline V gene has CDR1 ENHRY and CDR2 SYGVKD. This CDR3 has 15 amino acids. CDR3 protein: CAISESGGLLYEQYF. The CDR3 DNA, read in part, is TGTGCCATCAGTGAGTCGGGGGGGCTTTTGTACGAG.

This clone was seen repeatedly, ten times or more. The DNA ends 3 residues before the CDR3 does, and the rest of the CDR3 is filled in from the germline J gene. The rearrangement links TRBV7-6 to TRBJ2-1, with D perhaps TRBD1 or TRBD2 (5 bases each). V was clipped by 0 bases and J by 7 bases, with 13 bases between them. CDR3 length equals 15 residues. CDR1 is SGHVS, CDR2 FNYEAQ, per germline. CDR3 protein: CASSLARAGLNEQFF. The part of the CDR3 DNA that was read is TGTGCCAGCAGCTTAGCGAGGGCAGGGTTGAATGAG.